The rows below give T cell receptor beta chains drawn from one sample of a study of T cells expressing NK-cell markers. TCRdb reprocessed the 5' RACE reads, with one entry per CDR3 protein and no DNA. Its table lists 400,000 to 550,000 distinct CDR3 sequences. The sample was blood T cells: a sorted CD56 or NKG2C T cell subset, CD4+ or CD8+ T cells, or bulk PBMC T cells (not recorded which). These receptors were taken from a woman aged 18 to 75 in good health. Both conserved end residues are part of each CDR3. The order of the fields is J gene, V gene, CDR3 protein.

>TRBJ2-3|TRBV5-1
CASSSELAGLYGTQYF
>TRBJ2-3|TRBV7-9
CASSLSGHTDTQYF
>TRBJ1-1|TRBV20-1
CSAPDHGPTEAFF
>TRBJ1-1|TRBV29-1
CSVDRGGPEAFF
>TRBJ2-1|TRBV7-2
CASSSHASGIYEQFF
>TRBJ2-1|TRBV20-1
CSASPGGALGEQFF
>TRBJ2-1|TRBV7-2
CASSLDQSSYNEQFF
>TRBJ2-1|TRBV4-2
CASSQDRGVNNEQFF
>TRBJ1-6|TRBV7-2
CASSRDRGLRDSPLHF
>TRBJ2-3|TRBV30
CAWDPGEGASDTQYF
>TRBJ2-7|TRBV10-2
CASSESRDSSYEQYF
>TRBJ2-2|TRBV11-2
CASRLGYNTGELFF
>TRBJ2-1|TRBV7-2
CASSLDRASNEQFF
>TRBJ1-2|TRBV24-1
CATKGTSGGYTF
>TRBJ2-1|TRBV29-1
CSVGGYQAIYNEQFF
>TRBJ1-2|TRBV7-8
CASSFDRVGYGYTF